The 26 T cell receptor beta chains below all came from one sample that was sequenced in a study of T cell repertoires in cytomegalovirus infection. TCRdb redid the calling of the reads with MiXCR, one entry per CDR3 protein. Of around 330,000 distinct CDR3 sequences in the sample, about 17% were seen once. Sequenced sample: PBMCs. These TCRs come from a human donor in good health (CMV status not recorded). Some clones in this sample may be carry-over from other donors' samples.

The chain couples TRBV4-2 to TRBJ2-7; no reliable D call. Germline CDR1 and CDR2: LGHNA and YNFKEQ. V gave up 0 bases and J gave up 2 bases, with 5 bases separating them. This CDR3 has 13 residues. The CDR3 spells CASSQDGAYEQYF. In nucleotides, the CDR3 is TGTGCCAGCAGCCAAGATGGGGCCTACGAGCAGTACTTC.

The rearrangement joins TRBV19 to TRBJ2-5; the D gene could be TRBD1 or TRBD2 (5 bases each). The germline V and J ends were trimmed by 2 bases and 1 base, with 8 bases remaining between them. Germline lookup yields CDR1 LNHDA and CDR2 SQIVND (reference sequence). This CDR3 is 14 amino acids long. CDR3 loop: CASSIWGSQETQYF. The CDR3 nucleotides are TGTGCCAGTAGTATATGGGGGTCCCAAGAGACCCAGTACTTC.

This sequence joins TRBV4-1 and TRBJ2-1; 8 nucleotides agree with TRBD2. CDR1 and CDR2 from the germline V gene are MGHRA and YSYEKL. The J segment lost 9 bases and the V segment lost 2 bases, leaving 18 bases of the junction unmatched. CDR3 length: 18 amino acids. The chain's CDR3 is CASSQKPQMGGGGLEQFF. The CDR3 DNA sequence: TGCGCCAGCAGCCAAAAACCCCAGATGGGTGGCGGGGGGCTTGAGCAGTTCTTC.

The V call is TRBV20-1, the J call TRBJ2-1; 8 bases align to TRBD1. Germline CDR1 DFQATT, CDR2 SNEGSKA (reference sequence). The CDR3 is 13 amino acids. V shed 6 bases and J 2 bases; nucleotides not matched to a gene: 3. The CDR3 region is CSAKQGAYNEQFF. The CDR3, as DNA: TGCAGTGCGAAACAGGGGGCCTACAATGAGCAGTTCTTC.

The CDR3 protein is CASSPTSLSAGELFF. DNA of the CDR3: TGCGCCAGCAGCCCCACTAGCCTTTCGGCCGGGGAGCTGTTTTTT. The chain recombines TRBV5-1 with TRBJ2-2, with a possible D match to TRBD2 (6 bases). Germline CDR1 and CDR2: SGHRS and YFSETQ. The ends were cut back, 4 bases at V and 6 bases at J, with 16 bases in the middle. The CDR3 loop spans 15 amino acids.

J is TRBJ2-7 and V is TRBV12-3 or TRBV12-4, with a possible D match to TRBD2 (6 bases). There are 12 residues in the CDR3. Trimming took off 5 bases at V and 3 bases at J, with 8 bases between the two ends. The CDR3 reads CASSAGHYEQYF. CDR3 DNA: TGTGCCAGCAGTGCGGGGCACTACGAGCAGTACTTC.

This clonotype was seen only a few times. This CDR3 reads CASSLAQQDLPEQFF. In nucleotides, the CDR3 is TGTGCCAGCAGCTTGGCCCAACAAGACCTCCCCGAGCAGTTCTTC. The chain carries TRBV5-8 and TRBJ2-1; D ambiguous. Trimming pared 0 bases from V and 10 bases from J, leaving 17 bases between. The CDR3 has 15 amino acids. CDR1 and CDR2 from the germline V gene are SGHTS and YDEGEE. Together with reference TRBV5-8 and TRBJ2-1, the CDR3 gives the full variable domain: EAGVTQSPTHLIKTRGQQATLRCSPISGHTSVYWYQQALGLGLQFLLWYDEGEERNRGNFPPRFSGRQFPNYSSELNVNALELEDSALYLCASSLAQQDLPEQFFGPGTRLTVL.

This clonotype was found many times. The genes are TRBV4-1 and TRBJ2-3, with 14 bases matching TRBD2. Germline lookup yields CDR1 MGHRA and CDR2 YSYEKL. The V and J ends lost 3 bases and 5 bases, in that order; junction bases with no gene match: 7. The length of the CDR3 is 17 residues. The CDR3 DNA sequence: TGCGCCAGCAGCCAGGCGACTAGCGGGGGGGCGGGAGATACGCAGTATTTT. This sequence encodes CASSQATSGGAGDTQYF.

On this clonotype itself: This may come from a read error, since a much larger clone is one base off. The chain recombines TRBV12-3 or TRBV12-4 with TRBJ1-5; tentatively, D is TRBD1 (6 bases). The CDR3 runs to 14 residues. The CDR3 DNA reads TGTGCCTGCAGTTTCGACAGGCTCCTACAGCCCCAGCATTTT. Translation: CACSFDRLLQPQHF.

This clonotype was seen repeatedly, ten times or more. The chain links TRBV2 to TRBJ2-3; TRBD1 might be the D (6 bases). This CDR3 spans 15 amino acids. V was shortened by 11 bases and J by 1 base, with 19 bases between the two germline ends. CDR1 and CDR2 (germline): SNHLY, FYNNEI. The CDR3 DNA reads as TGTGCCCCCCTGCGAGGGGGATCCCGCACAGATACGCAGTATTTT. The encoded protein is CAPLRGGSRTDTQYF.

The chain links TRBV7-9 to TRBJ1-2; TRBD1 matches 8 bases. The CDR3 is made up of 14 amino acids. V was pared by 2 bases and J by 7 bases, with 6 bases of the junction left unmatched. The V gene's germline CDR1 is SEHNR and CDR2 FQNEAQ (reference sequence). The CDR3, as DNA: TGTGCCAGCAGCTTATCCCAGGGGGCGAGTGGCTACACCTTC. Protein product: CASSLSQGASGYTF.

V is TRBV28 and J is TRBJ2-5; 12 nucleotides match TRBD1. The CDR3 consists of 17 residues. The ends lost 7 bases at V and 5 bases at J; junction bases unmatched: 14. Per germline, CDR1 MDHEN and CDR2 SYDVKM. CDR3 in amino acids: CASIPSGTGGSWETQYF. Written as DNA, the CDR3 is TGTGCCAGCATCCCTTCCGGGACAGGGGGCTCGTGGGAGACCCAGTACTTC.

The rearrangement links TRBV24-1 to TRBJ2-3, with no clear D. Germline V CDR1 and CDR2: KGHDR, SFDVKD. V was cut by 3 bases and J by 7 bases, with 10 bases left in between. The CDR3 consists of 13 residues. CDR3 in amino acids: CATSDPPIHTQYF. CDR3 in DNA: TGTGCCACCAGTGATCCCCCGATCCATACGCAGTATTTT.

The chain links TRBV19 to TRBJ1-1, with 7 positions matching TRBD1. Germline assignment: CDR1 LNHDA and CDR2 SQIVND (reference sequence). Trimming cost V 5 bases and J 3 bases; bases outside gene matches: 12. This CDR3 spans 16 amino acids. As DNA, the CDR3 is TGTGCCAGTAGTCCCGTAGGGGGCTCGTGGGACACTGAAGCTTTCTTT. It specifies CASSPVGGSWDTEAFF.

This clonotype came up many times. This chain joins TRBV10-3 and TRBJ2-7; perhaps D is TRBD1 or TRBD2 (5 bases each). V lost 2 bases, J lost 3 bases, and 14 bases lay in between. Per germline, CDR1 ENHRY and CDR2 SYGVKD. There are 15 residues in the CDR3. The DNA of the CDR3 is TGTGCCATCAGTGAGCCTTGGGACGGAAGCTACGAGCAGTACTTC. It specifies CAISEPWDGSYEQYF.

The rearrangement joins TRBV27 to TRBJ1-5; D not certain. With 0 bases removed from V and 0 bases from J, the gap between germline ends came to 12 bases. This CDR3 spans 17 amino acids. Germline V CDR1 and CDR2: MNHEY, SMNVEV (reference sequence). The CDR3 DNA reads TGTGCCAGCAGTTTATCCCCAGGCCCCTATAGCAATCAGCCCCAGCATTTT. This encodes CASSLSPGPYSNQPQHF.

In its sample, this clonotype was seen a few times. The CDR3 DNA sequence: TGCGCCAGCAGCCCGGACAGGGTGGGTTGGACCGGGGAGCTGTTTTTT. Its translation is CASSPDRVGWTGELFF. The V call is TRBV5-1, the J call TRBJ2-2, with 8 bases lining up with TRBD1. Germline CDR1 SGHRS, CDR2 YFSETQ. The CDR3 consists of 16 residues. J lost 5 bases, V lost 4 bases, and 10 bases had no gene match.

This clonotype occurred a few times. V gene TRBV5-1 combines with J gene TRBJ2-1; 7 positions agree with TRBD2. The CDR3 contains 16 residues. Germline-derived CDR1 and CDR2 are SGHRS and YFSETQ. After removal of 5 bases from V and 5 bases from J, the junction contained 13 bases not matched to a gene. The chain's CDR3 is CASSFSTGGPHNEQFF. CDR3 sequence (DNA): TGCGCCAGCAGTTTTTCCACGGGGGGACCCCACAATGAGCAGTTCTTC.

This chain uses TRBV5-6 with TRBJ2-2; D tentatively fits TRBD1 or TRBD2 (5 bases each). CDR1 and CDR2 (germline): SGHDT, YYEEEE. This CDR3 comprises 14 residues. Trimming took off 2 bases at V and 6 bases at J, with 11 bases between the two ends. In nucleotides, the CDR3 is TGTGCCAGCAGCTTATCAGGGACCGCCGGGGAGCTGTTTTTT. Its translation: CASSLSGTAGELFF.

In its sample, this clonotype was seen many times. The V call is TRBV11-1, the J call TRBJ1-2; 7 nucleotides align to TRBD1. With 5 bases clipped from V and 4 bases from J, the junction kept 19 bases outside the gene matches. Germline V CDR1 and CDR2: SGHAT, FQDESV (reference sequence). There are 18 residues in the CDR3. The chain's CDR3 is CASSPQPGQTPDPYGYTF. The CDR3, as DNA: TGTGCCAGCAGCCCCCAGCCGGGACAGACGCCTGACCCCTATGGCTACACCTTC.

V is TRBV12-3 or TRBV12-4 and J is TRBJ2-1; 8 nucleotides agree with TRBD1. V lost 3 bases, J lost 10 bases, and 8 bases stayed unmatched. The CDR3 has 14 residues. The CDR3 nucleotides are TGTGCCAGCAGTTTCCGGGACAGGTATGGGGAGCAGTTCTTC. Translated: CASSFRDRYGEQFF.

There are a few counts of this clonotype. V usage is TRBV6-1 and J usage is TRBJ1-5, with D possibly TRBD1 on 5 matching bases. The CDR3 is made up of 14 amino acids. CDR1 and CDR2 (germline): MNHNS, SASEGT. The V end was cut by 5 bases, the J end by 9 bases, with 17 bases between. The CDR3 sequence is CASSSDFFGGPQHF. DNA of the CDR3: TGTGCCAGCAGTTCAGATTTCTTCGGGGGGCCCCAGCATTTT.

The gene calls are TRBV25-1 and TRBJ1-1; D gene uncertain. This CDR3 region has 15 residues. Germline CDR1 and CDR2: MGHDK and SYGVNS. Deletions cut 1 base from V and 5 bases from J, with 14 bases between. CDR3 protein: CASSESASEGTEAFF. The DNA of the CDR3 is TGTGCCAGCAGTGAATCTGCCTCTGAAGGGACTGAAGCTTTCTTT.

A few counts support this clonotype. This chain uses TRBV20-1 with TRBJ1-3; D is unresolved. Between the trimmed V and J ends, which lost 1 base and 3 bases, there was a span of 1 base. Germline CDR1 and CDR2: DFQATT and SNEGSKA (reference sequence). This CDR3 has 11 amino acids. The DNA for the CDR3 is TGCAGTGCTAGAGTTGGAAACACCATATATTTT. The encoded protein is CSARVGNTIYF.

The genes are TRBV20-1 and TRBJ1-3, with no clear D. Germline V CDR1 and CDR2: DFQATT, SNEGSKA (reference sequence). The CDR3 extends over 15 amino acids. V lost 1 base, J lost 4 bases, and 14 bases lay in between. In DNA form, the CDR3 reads TGCAGTGCTAGAGCTGGACTGAATTTCGGAAACACCATATATTTT. Translated, it gives CSARAGLNFGNTIYF.

This clonotype came up a few times. This chain connects TRBV5-1 to TRBJ1-2; 10 bases match TRBD1. V was clipped by 0 bases and J by 4 bases; unmatched bases: 6. The CDR3 totals 16 residues. Germline V lookup: CDR1 SGHRS, CDR2 YFSETQ. Here the CDR3 reads CASSLDPGQGIYGYTF. For the CDR3, the DNA is TGCGCCAGCAGCTTGGACCCGGGACAGGGGATCTATGGCTACACCTTC.